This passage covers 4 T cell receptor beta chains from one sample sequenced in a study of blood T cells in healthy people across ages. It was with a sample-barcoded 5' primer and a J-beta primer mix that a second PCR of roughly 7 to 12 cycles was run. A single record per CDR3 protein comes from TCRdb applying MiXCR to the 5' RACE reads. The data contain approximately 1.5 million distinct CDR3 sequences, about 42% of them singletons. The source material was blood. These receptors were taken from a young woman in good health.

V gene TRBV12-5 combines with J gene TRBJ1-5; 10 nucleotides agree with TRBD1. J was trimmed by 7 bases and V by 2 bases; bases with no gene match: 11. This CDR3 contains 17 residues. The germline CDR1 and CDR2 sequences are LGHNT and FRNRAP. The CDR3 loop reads CASGLTRDRGVRQPQHF. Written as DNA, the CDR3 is TGTGCTAGTGGTTTGACCCGGGACAGGGGCGTCAGGCAGCCCCAGCATTTT.

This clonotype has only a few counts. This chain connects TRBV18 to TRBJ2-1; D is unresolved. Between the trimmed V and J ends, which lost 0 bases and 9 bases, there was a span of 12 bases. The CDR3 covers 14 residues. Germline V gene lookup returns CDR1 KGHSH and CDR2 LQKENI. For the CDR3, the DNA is TGTGCCAGCTCACCACCGTCCATAGCTGGTGAGCAGTTCTTC. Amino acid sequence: CASSPPSIAGEQFF.

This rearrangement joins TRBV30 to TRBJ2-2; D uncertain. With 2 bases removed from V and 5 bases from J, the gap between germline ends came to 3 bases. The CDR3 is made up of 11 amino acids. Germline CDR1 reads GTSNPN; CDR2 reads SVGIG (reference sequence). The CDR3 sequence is CAWSWTGELFF. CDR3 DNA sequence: TGTGCCTGGAGTTGGACCGGGGAGCTGTTTTTT.

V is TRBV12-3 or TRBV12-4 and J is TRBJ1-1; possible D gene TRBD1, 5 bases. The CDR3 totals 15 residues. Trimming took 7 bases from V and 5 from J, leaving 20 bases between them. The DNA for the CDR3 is TGTGCCAGCACATTAAACCACGGGCAGGGAACTGAAGCTTTCTTT. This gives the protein CASTLNHGQGTEAFF.